The rows below give T cell receptor beta chains drawn from one sample of a study of breast tumors, draining lymph nodes, adjacent tissues. A single record per CDR3 protein comes from TCRdb applying MiXCR to the multiplex PCR reads. The table records more than 10,000 distinct CDR3 sequences, approximately 46% of them present only once. Sequencing was done on a sample of tumor-adjacent breast tissue. The receptor set was obtained from a female donor with breast cancer. Some clones in this sample may be carry-over from other donors' samples. Both conserved end residues are part of each CDR3. The D gene is left open where the match is weak. Expanded clones get a size class; other rows say once, few or many, or leave the size out.

TRBD2	TRBV20-1	-	TRBJ2-7	TGCAGTGCTAGAGATCCACATAGCGGGAGGGCCGAGCAGTACTTC	CSARDPHSGRAEQYF
TRBD2	TRBV5-1	-	TRBJ2-1	TGTGCCAGCAGCGCCGCGGGAGGGCTGGATGAGCAGTTCTTC	CASSAAGGLDEQFF
-	TRBV6-5	-	TRBJ1-6	TGTGCCAGCAGTTGGGGGGCCAATTCACCCCTCCACTTT	CASSWGANSPLHF
TRBD1	TRBV6-1	-	TRBJ2-2	TGTGCCAGCAGCTCCGGGACAGGGGCCAACGGGGAGCTGTTTTTT	CASSSGTGANGELFF
-	TRBV20-1	medium-sized	TRBJ1-2	TGCAGTGCTAGAGATACCGGATATAACTATGGCTACACCTTC	CSARDTGYNYGYTF
TRBD1	TRBV9	-	TRBJ1-3	TGTGCCAGCAGCGGAGGGACAGCTGGAAACACCATATATTTT	CASSGGTAGNTIYF
TRBD1	TRBV28	-	TRBJ1-5	TGTGCCAGCAGCCCACGCGGGACAGTTAATCAGCCCCAGCATTTT	CASSPRGTVNQPQHF
-	TRBV9	-	TRBJ2-5	TGTGCCAGCAGCGTACTAGGCGATGGGCAGTACACCCAGTACTTC	CASSVLGDGQYTQYF
TRBD1	TRBV24-1	-	TRBJ1-4	TGTGCCACCAGTCCGGGACAGGGCAGTAAAGCGAATGAAAAACTGTTTTTT	CATSPGQGSKANEKLFF
TRBD1	TRBV27	medium-sized	TRBJ2-7	TGTGCCAGCAGTGGACAGGCCTCAGGGTACGAGCAGTACTTC	CASSGQASGYEQYF
-	TRBV12-3/TRBV12-4	many	TRBJ2-4	TGTGCCAGCAGGCGATCTAGTGCTGACAAAAACATTCAGTACTTC	CASRRSSADKNIQYF
-	TRBV7-2	many	TRBJ2-3	TGTGCCAGCAGCTTAGAAAGTACGCAGTATTTT	CASSLESTQYF
-	TRBV3-1	-	TRBJ2-7	TGTGCCAGCAGCCACCGGGACGGGCGCTACGAGCAGTACTTC	CASSHRDGRYEQYF
-	TRBV7-9	-	TRBJ2-1	TGTGCCAGCCGAGTAACGAGGGGAGCCACGGTAAGCTCCTACGATGAGCAGTTCTTC	CASRVTRGATVSSYDEQFF
-	TRBV7-9	-	TRBJ2-7	TGTGCCAGCAGCTTAAATGCTGACTACGAGCAGTACTTC	CASSLNADYEQYF
TRBD2	TRBV7-9	-	TRBJ2-3	TGTGCCAGCAGCTTAGCTGGAGCGGGGGGGAATACAGATACGCAGTATTTT	CASSLAGAGGNTDTQYF
-	TRBV5-8	many	TRBJ1-4	TGTGCCAGCAGCTTGGGAGGGAGGGGCTCTAATGAAAAACTGTTTTTT	CASSLGGRGSNEKLFF
-	TRBV9	-	TRBJ1-2	TGTGCCAGCGGTAGGATATTCTGGGTGGGCTATGGCTACACCTTC	CASGRIFWVGYGYTF
-	TRBV12-5	many	TRBJ1-5	TGTGCTAGTGGTTTGGTATTCCAAACGGGTCAGCCCCAGCATTTT	CASGLVFQTGQPQHF
-	TRBV5-1	-	TRBJ2-5	TGCGCCAGCAGCTTGGGGGCGGTAGAAGACACCCAGTACTTC	CASSLGAVEDTQYF
-	TRBV6-2/TRBV6-3	-	TRBJ2-2	TGTGCCAGCAGTTTTATCTGGGGGCCGAACACCGGGGAGCTGTTTTTT	CASSFIWGPNTGELFF
TRBD2	TRBV7-2	few	TRBJ2-7	TGTGCCAGCAGCTTGCAGCGGGGGGGCTACGAGCAGTACTTC	CASSLQRGGYEQYF
-	TRBV9	medium-sized	TRBJ1-4	TGTGCCAGCAGCCCCCGGGGGCAGGGCCAAAATGAAAAACTGTTTTTT	CASSPRGQGQNEKLFF
-	TRBV7-4	-	TRBJ2-7	TGTGCCAGCAGCGCAGAAGGTACTAGCGAGCAGTACTTC	CASSAEGTSEQYF
TRBD1	TRBV5-4	-	TRBJ2-7	TGTGCCAGCAGCTTGGTCGGGACAGGGGACGAGCAGTACTTC	CASSLVGTGDEQYF
-	TRBV6-2/TRBV6-3	many	TRBJ2-5	TGTGCCAGCAGTTACGGGAGAGAGACCCAGTACTTC	CASSYGRETQYF
TRBD1	TRBV15	few	TRBJ1-5	TGTGCCACCAGCAGCGCCGGGACAGTTAATCAGCCCCAGCATTTT	CATSSAGTVNQPQHF
TRBD1	TRBV19	many	TRBJ1-2	TGTGCCAGTAGTACCACCGGGACAGGGGGACCTCTAAATGGCTACACCTTC	CASSTTGTGGPLNGYTF
-	TRBV20-1	-	TRBJ2-1	TGCAGTGCTGTACAAGCGGCCGTGGGTGAGCAGTTCTTC	CSAVQAAVGEQFF
-	TRBV5-8	-	TRBJ2-3	TGTGCCAGCAGCTTTGGAACGGCGGCAGATACGCAATATTTT	CASSFGTAADTQYF
-	TRBV5-1	-	TRBJ2-1	TGCGCCAGCAGCTTGCTGTATGAGCAGTTCTTC	CASSLLYEQFF